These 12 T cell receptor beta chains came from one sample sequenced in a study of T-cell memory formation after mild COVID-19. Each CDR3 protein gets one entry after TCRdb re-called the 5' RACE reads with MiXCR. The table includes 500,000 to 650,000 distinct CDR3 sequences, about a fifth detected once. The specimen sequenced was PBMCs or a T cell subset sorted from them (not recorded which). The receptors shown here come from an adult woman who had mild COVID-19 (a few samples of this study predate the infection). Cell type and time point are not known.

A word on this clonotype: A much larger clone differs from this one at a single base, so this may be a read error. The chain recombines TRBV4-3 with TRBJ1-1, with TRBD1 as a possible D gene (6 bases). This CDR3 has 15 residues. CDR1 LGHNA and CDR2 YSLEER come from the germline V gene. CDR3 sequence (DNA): TGCGCCAGCAGACAAGAGGCAGGGGCAAACACTGAAGCTTTCTTT. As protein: CASRQEAGANTEAFF.

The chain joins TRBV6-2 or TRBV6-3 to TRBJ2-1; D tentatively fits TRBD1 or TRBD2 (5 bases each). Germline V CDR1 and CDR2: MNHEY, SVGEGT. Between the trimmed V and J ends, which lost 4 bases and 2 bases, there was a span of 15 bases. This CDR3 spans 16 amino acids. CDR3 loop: CASSSGDPPAYNEQFF. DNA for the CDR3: TGTGCCAGCAGTTCCGGGGACCCCCCGGCCTACAATGAGCAGTTCTTC.

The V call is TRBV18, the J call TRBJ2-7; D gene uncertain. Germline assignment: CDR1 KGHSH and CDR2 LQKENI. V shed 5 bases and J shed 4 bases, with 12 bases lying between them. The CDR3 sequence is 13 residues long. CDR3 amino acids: CASSSRLEYEQYF. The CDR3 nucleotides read TGTGCCAGCTCATCGAGACTCGAATACGAGCAGTACTTC.

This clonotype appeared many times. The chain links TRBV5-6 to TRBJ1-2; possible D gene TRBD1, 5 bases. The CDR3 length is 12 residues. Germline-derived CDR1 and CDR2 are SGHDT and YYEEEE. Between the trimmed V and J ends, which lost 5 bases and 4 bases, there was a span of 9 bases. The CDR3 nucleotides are TGTGCCAGCAGGACAGAGGCCTATGGCTACACCTTC. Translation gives CASRTEAYGYTF.

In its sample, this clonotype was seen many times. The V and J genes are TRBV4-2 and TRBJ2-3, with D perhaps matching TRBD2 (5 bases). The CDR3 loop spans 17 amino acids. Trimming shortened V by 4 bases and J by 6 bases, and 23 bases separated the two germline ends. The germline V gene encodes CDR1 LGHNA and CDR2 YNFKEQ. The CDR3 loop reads CASSPTSGFGGVDTQYF. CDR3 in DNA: TGTGCCAGCAGCCCAACCTCGGGGTTCGGCGGAGTGGATACGCAGTATTTT.

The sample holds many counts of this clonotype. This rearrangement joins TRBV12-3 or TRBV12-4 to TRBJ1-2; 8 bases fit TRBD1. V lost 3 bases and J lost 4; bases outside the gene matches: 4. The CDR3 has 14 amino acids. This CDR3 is CASSLAGTGYGYTF. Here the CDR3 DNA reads TGTGCCAGCAGTTTGGCCGGGACAGGCTATGGCTACACCTTC.

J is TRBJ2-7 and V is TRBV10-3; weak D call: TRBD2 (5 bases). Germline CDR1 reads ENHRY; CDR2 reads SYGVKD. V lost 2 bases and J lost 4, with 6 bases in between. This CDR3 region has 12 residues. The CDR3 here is CAISERDYEQYF. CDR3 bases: TGTGCCATCAGTGAGCGGGATTACGAGCAGTACTTC.

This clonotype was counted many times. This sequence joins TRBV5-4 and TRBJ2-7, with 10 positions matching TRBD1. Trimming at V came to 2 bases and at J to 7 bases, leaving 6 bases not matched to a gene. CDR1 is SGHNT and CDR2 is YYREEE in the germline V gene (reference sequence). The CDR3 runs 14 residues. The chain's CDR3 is CASSFGTGVGEQYF. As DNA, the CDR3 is TGTGCCAGCAGCTTCGGGACAGGGGTAGGTGAGCAGTACTTC.

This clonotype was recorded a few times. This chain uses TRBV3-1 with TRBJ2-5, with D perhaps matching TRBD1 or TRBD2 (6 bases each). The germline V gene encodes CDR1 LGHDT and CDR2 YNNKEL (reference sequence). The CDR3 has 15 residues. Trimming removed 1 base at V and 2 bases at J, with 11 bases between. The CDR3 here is CASSQGGALQETQYF. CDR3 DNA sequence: TGTGCCAGCAGCCAAGGGGGGGCTCTACAAGAGACCCAGTACTTC.

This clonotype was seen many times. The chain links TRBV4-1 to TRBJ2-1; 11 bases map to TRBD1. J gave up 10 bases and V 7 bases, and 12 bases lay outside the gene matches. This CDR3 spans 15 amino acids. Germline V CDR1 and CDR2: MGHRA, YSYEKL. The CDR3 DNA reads TGCGCCAGCACGCAAACGGGACAGGGGGTGGGGGAGCAGTTCTTC. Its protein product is CASTQTGQGVGEQFF.

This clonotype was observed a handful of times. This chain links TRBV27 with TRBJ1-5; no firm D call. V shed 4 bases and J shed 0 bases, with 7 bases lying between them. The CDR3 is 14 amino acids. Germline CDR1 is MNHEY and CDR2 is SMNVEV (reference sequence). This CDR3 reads CASSSFDSNQPQHF. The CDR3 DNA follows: TGTGCCAGCAGTTCTTTCGATAGCAATCAGCCCCAGCATTTT.

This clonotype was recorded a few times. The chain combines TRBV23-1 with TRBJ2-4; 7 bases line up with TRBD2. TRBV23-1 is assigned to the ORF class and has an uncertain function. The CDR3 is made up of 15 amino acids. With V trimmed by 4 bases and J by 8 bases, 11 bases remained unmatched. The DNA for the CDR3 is TGCGCCAGCAGTCCCGCGACTAGCCTCTGGGACATTCAGTACTTC. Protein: CASSPATSLWDIQYF.